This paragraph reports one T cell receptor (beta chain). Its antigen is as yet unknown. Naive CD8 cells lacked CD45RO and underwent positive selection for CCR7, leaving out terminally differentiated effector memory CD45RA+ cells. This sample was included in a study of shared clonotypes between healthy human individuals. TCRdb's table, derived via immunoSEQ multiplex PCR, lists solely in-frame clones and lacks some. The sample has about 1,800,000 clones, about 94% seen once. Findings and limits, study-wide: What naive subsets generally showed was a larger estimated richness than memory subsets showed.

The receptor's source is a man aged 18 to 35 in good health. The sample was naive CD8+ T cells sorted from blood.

The DNA of the CDR3 is TGCGCCAGCAGTGAGGGCAGCTTCTACGAGCAGTACTTC. Protein: CASSEGSFYEQYF. The genes are TRBV10-2 and TRBJ2-7, with no clear D. V shed 2 bases and J shed 3 bases, with 8 bases lying between them. This CDR3 contains 13 residues. CDR1 and CDR2 (germline): WSHSY, SAAADI.